Each of the 26 T cell receptor beta chains below was sequenced from the same sample in a study of T cell clonality in common variable immunodeficiency. Assay used: immunoSEQ multiplex PCR; TCRdb lists only in-frame clones, some missing. The profile covers 30,000 to 40,000 clones, none occurring a single time. The sample comprised peripheral blood mononuclear cells. These receptors all stem from a person aged 18 to 75 in good health.

This clone has at least ten counts. The CDR3 end lies 3 residues beyond the end of the read and is filled in from the germline J gene. The chain employs TRBV5-4 and TRBJ1-1, with D uncertain. Germline V gene data show CDR1 as SGHNT and CDR2 as YYREEE (reference sequence). The V gene lost 1 base and the J gene lost 0 bases, with 10 bases spanning the gap. CDR3 length equals 15 residues. CDR3 loop: CASSLSARMNTEAFF. CDR3 DNA, as far as it was read: TGTGCCAGCAGCTTGTCGGCCAGGATGAACACTGAA.

This clone was picked up many times. The read terminates 3 residues before the CDR3 end, so the remaining end is supplied by the germline J gene. The chain carries TRBV13 and TRBJ2-7; 12 bases agree with TRBD2. V lost 4 bases, J lost 4 bases, and 11 bases stayed unmatched. The CDR3 runs 17 residues. Germline-derived CDR1 and CDR2 are PRHDT and FYEKMQ (reference sequence). The sequenced CDR3 bases are TGTGCCAGCAGCTCCTCGTACGGACTAGCGGGGTCGTACGAG. This gives the protein CASSSSYGLAGSYE. The CDR3 in full is CASSSSYGLAGSYEQYF.

This clone has a count of ten or more. The CDR3 DNA, read in part, is TGTGCCAGCAGTAACCCTAGACAGGGGGCTTCCCACGAG. This sequence encodes CASSNPRQGASHE. The whole CDR3 sequence reads CASSNPRQGASHEQYF. The rearrangement links TRBV12-3 or TRBV12-4 to TRBJ2-7; 10 bases match TRBD1. From the germline J gene comes the end of the CDR3, since the read stops 3 residues before it. J was trimmed by 5 bases and V by 5 bases; bases with no gene match: 12. The CDR3 has 16 residues.

This clone came up a few times. The CDR3 end is not reached by the read, which stops 3 residues before it; the germline J gene fills it in. This chain uses TRBV11-1 with TRBJ2-7; TRBD1 might be the D (6 bases). The germline V gene encodes CDR1 SGHAT and CDR2 FQDESV (reference sequence). V lost 4 bases to trimming and J lost 0 bases, with 10 bases between them. This CDR3 spans 14 amino acids. The CDR3 spells CASSWDIRSYEQYF. The DNA read from the CDR3 is TGTGCCAGCAGCTGGGACATCCGCTCCTACGAG.

This clone was counted a few times. The read halts 3 residues ahead of the CDR3 end, with the missing end drawn from the germline J gene. The rearrangement uses TRBV5-1 and TRBJ2-1, with 9 bases lining up with TRBD2. Germline V lookup: CDR1 SGHRS, CDR2 YFSETQ. Unmatched junction bases numbered 4, after V lost 5 bases and J lost 1 base. This CDR3 is built from 15 residues. The chain's CDR3 is CASRESGGSYNEQFF. The CDR3 bases that were read are TGCGCCAGCAGGGAAAGCGGGGGGTCCTACAATGAG.

Comment on this clone: The observed sequence ends 3 residues before the CDR3 terminus, with the missing tail filled in from the germline J gene. This rearrangement joins TRBV11-1 to TRBJ2-1; 8 nucleotides match TRBD2. V shed 6 bases and J 4 bases; nucleotides not matched to a gene: 5. The germline V gene encodes CDR1 SGHAT and CDR2 FQDESV (reference sequence). CDR3 length: 14 amino acids. The DNA read from the CDR3 is TGTGCCAGCAGTCTTGCGGGAGGTTACAATGAG. Protein: CASSLAGGYNE. The entire CDR3 protein is CASSLAGGYNEQFF.

This clone was counted ten times or more. The read terminates 3 residues before the CDR3 end, so the remaining end is supplied by the germline J gene. This chain connects TRBV5-1 to TRBJ2-2; TRBD1 matches at 7 bases. CDR1 and CDR2 (germline): SGHRS, YFSETQ. The CDR3 covers 15 residues. CDR3: CASSPGQATNEKLFF. The DNA read from the CDR3 is TGCGCCAGCAGCCCCGGACAGGCAACTAATGAAAAG. Variable domain in full (rest from reference TRBV5-1 and TRBJ2-2): KAGVTQTPRYLIKTRGQQVTLSCSPISGHRSVSWYQQTPGQGLQFLFEYFSETQRNKGNFPGRFSGRQFSNSRSEMNVSTLELGDSALYLCASSPGQATNEKLFFGEGSRLTVL.

The sample holds many counts of this clone. The read finishes 3 residues shy of the CDR3 end, and the germline J gene is used to complete it. The chain carries TRBV7-9 and TRBJ2-7, with a possible D match to TRBD2 (5 bases). V was cut by 3 bases and J by 0 bases, with 6 bases left in between. The CDR3 contains 13 residues. Germline CDR1 is SEHNR and CDR2 is FQNEAQ (reference sequence). CDR3 in amino acids: CASSLTNSYEQYF. Incomplete CDR3 DNA: TGTGCCAGCAGCTTGACTAACTCCTACGAG.

This clone was recorded at least ten times. The sequence runs out 3 residues before the end of the CDR3; the remainder is reconstructed from the germline J gene. The same CDR3 also results from other DNA sequences found in this sample. The V gene is TRBV7-9, the J gene TRBJ2-5; TRBD2 matches 10 bases. Per the germline V gene, CDR1 is SEHNR and CDR2 is FQNEAQ (reference sequence). This CDR3 has 14 residues. V lost 4 bases to trimming and J lost 4 bases; unmatched junction nucleotides: 3. The part of the CDR3 DNA that was read is TGTGCCAGCAGCTCCATAGCGGGAGGAGAGACC. It translates to CASSSIAGGET. The CDR3 as a whole reads CASSSIAGGETQYF.

This clone has ten or more counts. The CDR3 is cut off 3 residues early in the read; its end comes from the germline J gene. The rearrangement uses TRBV30 and TRBJ1-1; possible D gene TRBD1, 6 bases. V lost 0 bases, J lost 1 base, and 6 bases lay in between. Germline CDR1 reads GTSNPN; CDR2 reads SVGIG (reference sequence). There are 13 residues in the CDR3. The covered CDR3 bases are TGTGCCTGGAGTGTACAGGGGAACACTGAA. Its protein product is CAWSVQGNTE. The entire CDR3 reads CAWSVQGNTEAFF. Together with reference TRBV30 and TRBJ1-1, the CDR3 gives the full variable domain: SQTIHQWPATLVQPVGSPLSLECTVEGTSNPNLYWYRQAAGRGLQLLFYSVGIGQISSEVPQNLSASRPQDRQFILSSKKLLLSDSGFYLCAWSVQGNTEAFFGQGTRLTVV.

In its sample, this clone was seen many times. The read finishes 3 residues shy of the CDR3 end, and the germline J gene is used to complete it. The chain is built from TRBV14 and TRBJ1-2, with D possibly TRBD1 on 5 matching bases. V was trimmed by 1 base and J by 2 bases, leaving 8 bases between them. The CDR3 has 14 amino acids. CDR1 and CDR2 from the germline V gene are SGHDN and FVKESK. The covered CDR3 bases are TGTGCCAGCAGCCAAGTCTCAGGGAACTATGGC. This sequence encodes CASSQVSGNYG. The entire CDR3 protein is CASSQVSGNYGYTF.

This clone was recorded at least ten times. The read ends 3 residues shy of where the CDR3 ends; the end is completed using the germline J gene. This chain uses TRBV20-1 with TRBJ1-2; D remains ambiguous. CDR3 length equals 14 residues. Germline CDR1 and CDR2: DFQATT and SNEGSKA (reference sequence). The DNA read from the CDR3 is TGCAGTGCTAGCGGGGAGGGAAGGCAAGAGACC. It encodes CSASGEGRQET. The entire CDR3 protein is CSASGEGRQETYTF.

Ten or more counts support this clone. The DNA ends 3 residues before the CDR3 does, and the rest of the CDR3 is filled in from the germline J gene. J is TRBJ1-1 and V is TRBV6-2 or TRBV6-3; TRBD1 is a possible D gene (6 bases). Germline V CDR1 and CDR2: MNHEY, SVGEGT. V gave up 8 bases and J gave up 5 bases, with 12 bases separating them. This CDR3 has 12 residues. CDR3 loop: CASRTDLTEAFF. The CDR3 bases that were read are TGTGCCAGCCGGACAGATTTGACTGAA.

Only a few counts were recorded for this clone. The junction and the germline gene differ at one end; a read error may be behind it. The DNA ends 3 residues before the CDR3 does, and the rest of the CDR3 is filled in from the germline J gene. The chain uses TRBV7-9 and TRBJ2-2; D is undetermined. The CDR3 runs to 13 residues. CDR1 and CDR2 (germline): SEHNR, FQNEAQ (reference sequence). CDR3 amino acids: CSSSLTENEKLFF. The part of the CDR3 DNA that was read is TGTTCCAGCAGCTTAACAGAAAATGAAAAG.

In this sample, this clone turned up a few times. Compared with germline, one end of the junction differs, possibly owing to a read error. Read data end 3 residues before the CDR3 end; the end is taken from the germline J gene. The rearrangement uses TRBV7-7 and TRBJ1-2, with a possible D match to TRBD1 (5 bases). CDR1 and CDR2 from the germline V gene are SSHAT and FNYEAQ (reference sequence). This CDR3 region has 13 residues. CDR3 bases read: TGTGCTAGCAGCTCGCAGGGCACAGATACC. Residues: CASSSQGTDT. The entire CDR3 reads CASSSQGTDTYTF.

The table lists this clone with many counts. Read coverage stops 3 residues before the CDR3 terminus; the germline J gene supplies the remainder. The V and J genes are TRBV5-8 and TRBJ2-3; D unresolved. The CDR3 has 11 residues. The germline gives CDR1 SGHTS, CDR2 YDEGEE. Trimming cost V 6 bases and J 0 bases, with 2 bases left between them. This CDR3 reads CASTSTDTQYF. Partial CDR3 DNA: TGTGCCAGCACAAGCACAGATACG.

About this clone itself: The CDR3 goes on 3 residues after the read ends, and that part is filled in from the germline J gene. V is TRBV6-1 and J is TRBJ1-5, with D perhaps TRBD1 (6 bases). CDR1 MNHNS and CDR2 SASEGT come from the germline V gene. The CDR3 is made up of 16 amino acids. V was clipped by 4 bases and J by 3 bases, with 16 bases between them. CDR3 in amino acids: CASSGEADSYNQPQHF. CDR3 bases read: TGTGCCAGCAGTGGGGAAGCGGACAGCTACAATCAGCCC.

This clone has more than one count but fewer than ten. The read terminates 3 residues before the CDR3 end, so the remaining end is supplied by the germline J gene. This chain joins TRBV5-1 and TRBJ1-1; 11 bases match TRBD1. V was pared by 0 bases and J by 1 base, with 2 bases of the junction left unmatched. The CDR3 has 16 amino acids. CDR1 is SGHRS and CDR2 is YFSETQ in the germline V gene. This CDR3 reads CASSLGDRGGNTEAFF. Partial CDR3 DNA: TGCGCCAGCAGCTTGGGGGACAGGGGGGGGAACACTGAA.

This clone was counted only a few times. The CDR3 end falls 3 residues outside the read, so it is completed with the germline J gene. The J gene is TRBJ1-5, the V gene TRBV2; 9 bases line up with TRBD1. The CDR3 length is 15 residues. J gave up 6 bases and V 5 bases, and 8 bases lay outside the gene matches. Germline V gene lookup returns CDR1 SNHLY and CDR2 FYNNEI. The sequenced part of the CDR3 DNA is TGTGCCAGCAGTATTTCGGGACAGGGACCTCAGCCC. Amino acid sequence: CASSISGQGPQP. In full, the CDR3 is CASSISGQGPQPQHF.

This clone was detected many times. Coverage ceases 3 residues before the CDR3 finishes, and the germline J gene fills in the end. The V and J genes are TRBV28 and TRBJ2-2; possibly TRBD1 for D (6 bases). Germline V gene lookup returns CDR1 MDHEN and CDR2 SYDVKM. This CDR3 comprises 12 residues. The covered CDR3 bases are TGTGCTAGCTGGGCAGGGGCTGGTGGG. It encodes CASWAGAGG. From start to end, the CDR3 is CASWAGAGGLFF.

This clone turned up a few times. With the read ending 3 residues before the CDR3 end, the germline J gene is used to fill in that end. This rearrangement joins TRBV30 to TRBJ1-2; D gene unclear. Germline V gene data show CDR1 as GTSNPN and CDR2 as SVGIG (reference sequence). Trimming left V 0 bases short and J 3 bases short, with 11 bases between. CDR3 length: 14 amino acids. The sequenced CDR3 bases are TGTGCCTGGAGTGTATACCAGGCATACTATGGC. It translates to CAWSVYQAYYG. From start to end, the CDR3 is CAWSVYQAYYGYTF.

This clone came up many times. The CDR3 end falls 3 residues outside the read, so it is completed with the germline J gene. V and J are TRBV7-6 and TRBJ2-1; possibly TRBD2 for D (6 bases). Per germline, CDR1 SGHVS and CDR2 FNYEAQ. Between the trimmed V and J ends, which lost 1 base and 0 bases, there was a span of 13 bases. The CDR3 consists of 17 residues. CDR3 amino acids: CASSLESAGSSYNEQFF. CDR3 bases read: TGTGCCAGCAGCTTAGAGAGCGCGGGGAGCTCCTACAATGAG.

This clone was counted ten times or more. With the read ending 3 residues before the CDR3 end, the germline J gene is used to fill in that end. This chain joins TRBV19 and TRBJ2-7; tentatively, D is TRBD1 (5 bases). In germline, CDR1 is LNHDA, CDR2 SQIVND (reference sequence). V was shortened by 3 bases and J by 2 bases, with 14 bases between the two germline ends. CDR3 length: 15 residues. The CDR3 protein is CASSMRQGLTYEQYF. Partial CDR3 DNA: TGTGCCAGTAGTATGCGCCAGGGCCTTACCTACGAG. Full variable domain (outside the CDR3, taken from reference TRBV19 and TRBJ2-7): DGGITQSPKYLFRKEGQNVTLSCEQNLNHDAMYWYRQDPGQGLRLIYYSQIVNDFQKGDIAEGYSVSREKKESFPLTVTSAQKNPTAFYLCASSMRQGLTYEQYFGPGTRLTVT.

This clone appeared many times. The sequence runs out 3 residues before the end of the CDR3; the remainder is reconstructed from the germline J gene. The chain links TRBV5-6 to TRBJ1-2; 9 nucleotides match TRBD1. V lost 0 bases, J lost 5 bases, and 2 bases stayed unmatched. The CDR3 totals 14 residues. Germline CDR1 is SGHDT and CDR2 is YYEEEE. The covered CDR3 bases are TGTGCCAGCAGCTTGGAGGACAGGGGTTATGGC. Protein product: CASSLEDRGYG. The entire CDR3 reads CASSLEDRGYGYTF. Variable domain in full (rest from reference TRBV5-6 and TRBJ1-2): DAGVTQSPTHLIKTRGQQVTLRCSPKSGHDTVSWYQQALGQGPQFIFQYYEEEERQRGNFPDRFSGHQFPNYSSELNVNALLLGDSALYLCASSLEDRGYGYTFGSGTRLTVV.

Concerning this clone: The sequenced fragment ends 3 residues before the CDR3 boundary, so the rest is inferred from the germline J gene. The chain recombines TRBV5-1 with TRBJ1-5; D gene unclear. The V gene lost 0 bases and the J gene lost 7 bases, with 8 bases spanning the gap. CDR1 and CDR2 from the germline V gene are SGHRS and YFSETQ. The CDR3 consists of 13 residues. The CDR3 spells CASSLGGLQPQHF. The sequenced CDR3 bases are TGCGCCAGCAGCTTGGGTGGCCTGCAGCCC.

This clone came up many times. The read ends 3 residues before the CDR3 terminus; that terminus is restored from the germline J gene. The chain is built from TRBV7-9 and TRBJ2-4, with D unresolved. V lost 0 bases and J lost 3, with 9 bases in between. This CDR3 contains 15 residues. The germline gives CDR1 SEHNR, CDR2 FQNEAQ (reference sequence). The CDR3 here is CASSLAPFGKNIQYF. The sequenced part of the CDR3 DNA is TGTGCCAGCAGCTTAGCCCCGTTCGGCAAAAACATT. The complete variable domain, with remaining parts taken from reference TRBV7-9 and TRBJ2-4, reads DTGVSQNPRHKITKRGQNVTFRCDPISEHNRLYWYRQTLGQGPEFLTYFQNEAQLEKSRLLSDRFSAERPKGSFSTLEIQRTEQGDSAMYLCASSLAPFGKNIQYFGAGTRLSVL.